These 32 T cell receptor beta chains were sequenced from one sample in a study of control samples from healthy donors and cancer patients. TCRdb's table, derived via immunoSEQ multiplex PCR, lists solely in-frame clones and lacks some. The sample carries tens of thousands of clones, 85% recorded once. Sequencing was performed on blood. Source of these receptors: a man aged 25 to 45 in good health.

The chain uses TRBV6-1 and TRBJ1-6, with 9 positions matching TRBD1. CDR1 is MNHNS and CDR2 is SASEGT in the germline V gene. Trimming cost V 3 bases and J 10 bases; bases outside gene matches: 4. CDR3 length equals 14 residues. The CDR3 DNA sequence: TGTGCCAGCAGTGAGACAGGGGGACGGTCACCCCTCCACTTT. Its protein product is CASSETGGRSPLHF.

V and J are TRBV7-9 and TRBJ1-1, with a tentative D call TRBD1 (5 bases). V lost 2 bases and J lost 4, with 11 bases in between. CDR1 SEHNR and CDR2 FQNEAQ come from the germline V gene (reference sequence). The CDR3 spans 14 residues. Here the CDR3 reads CASSLTGEVTEAFF. In nucleotides, the CDR3 is TGTGCCAGCAGCTTAACGGGGGAGGTCACTGAAGCTTTCTTT.

The V and J genes are TRBV12-5 and TRBJ1-2; D gene ambiguous. The germline gives CDR1 LGHNT, CDR2 FRNRAP. The V end was cut by 1 base, the J end by 8 bases, with 17 bases between. The CDR3 totals 15 residues. The DNA of the CDR3 is TGTGCTAGTGGTTTGGGGGCCGGTGACTCCGGCGGCTACACCTTC. It is translated as CASGLGAGDSGGYTF.

The V gene is TRBV5-4, the J gene TRBJ2-5; 14 bases agree with TRBD2. The length of the CDR3 is 17 residues. In germline, CDR1 is SGHNT, CDR2 YYREEE (reference sequence). V gave up 4 bases and J gave up 2 bases; unmatched junction bases: 7. The CDR3 DNA follows: TGTGCCAGCAGCAAGGGACTAGCGGGGGCTTTACAAGAGACCCAGTACTTC. It encodes CASSKGLAGALQETQYF. Together with reference TRBV5-4 and TRBJ2-5, the CDR3 gives the full variable domain: ETGVTQSPTHLIKTRGQQVTLRCSSQSGHNTVSWYQQALGQGPQFIFQYYREEENGRGNFPPRFSGLQFPNYSSELNVNALELDDSALYLCASSKGLAGALQETQYFGPGTRLLVL.

The chain uses TRBV11-3 and TRBJ2-5; 8 bases are shared with TRBD1. V lost 5 bases to trimming and J lost 5 bases; unmatched junction nucleotides: 10. Germline-derived CDR1 and CDR2 are SGHNT and YENEEA. The CDR3 loop spans 15 amino acids. The CDR3 sequence: CASSTGTGQGETQYF. The CDR3 nucleotides are TGTGCCAGCAGCACAGGGACCGGACAGGGTGAGACCCAGTACTTC.

The CDR3 DNA is TGCGCCAGCAGCTTGGCCTCGGGGGCAGGAGGAAACACCATATATTTT. It specifies CASSLASGAGGNTIYF. The genes are TRBV5-1 and TRBJ1-3, with a weak D call TRBD1 (6 bases). The CDR3 contains 16 residues. The V gene lost 0 bases and the J gene lost 4 bases, with 14 bases spanning the gap. Germline V CDR1 and CDR2: SGHRS, YFSETQ.

The count of this clone is one. V and J are TRBV7-9 and TRBJ1-2; D may be TRBD1 (5 bases). Germline V CDR1 and CDR2: SEHNR, FQNEAQ (reference sequence). This CDR3 contains 16 residues. V was cut by 5 bases and J by 0 bases, with 16 bases left in between. Written as DNA, the CDR3 is TGTGCCAGCAGCGAGACTCGGGCAGGGACTAACTATGGCTACACCTTC. Its translation: CASSETRAGTNYGYTF.

As concerns this clone: Germline and junction disagree at one end, which may indicate a read error. The gene calls are TRBV7-9 and TRBJ2-2, with 11 positions matching TRBD1. Germline CDR1 SEHNR, CDR2 FQNEAQ (reference sequence). The CDR3 totals 19 residues. This chain's CDR3 is CASSLAGTGGCRRTGELFF. DNA for the CDR3: TGTGCCAGCAGCCTAGCCGGGACAGGGGGGTGTCGGAGGACCGGGGAGCTGTTTTTT.

Only one count was recorded for this clone. The chain is built from TRBV6-2 or TRBV6-3 and TRBJ1-6; D remains ambiguous. Looked up from germline, CDR1 is MNHEY and CDR2 is SVGEGT. Trimming took off 5 bases at V and 5 bases at J, with 13 bases between the two ends. The CDR3 length is 15 residues. CDR3 DNA: TGTGCCAGCAGTAGCCGCCTTGGCCATAATTCACCCCTCCACTTT. Its translation: CASSSRLGHNSPLHF.

This chain connects TRBV24-1 to TRBJ1-2; D ambiguous. This CDR3 has 14 amino acids. Germline CDR1 is KGHDR and CDR2 is SFDVKD. V lost 5 bases, J lost 2 bases, and 11 bases lay in between. CDR3 residues: CATSGDYANYGYTF. The CDR3 coding sequence is TGTGCCACCAGTGGAGATTATGCGAACTATGGCTACACCTTC.

This clone turned up a few times. Other DNA sequences in the same sample also yield this CDR3. V usage is TRBV7-8 and J usage is TRBJ2-3, with D perhaps assigned TRBD1 or TRBD2 (5 bases each). V lost 1 base, J lost 3 bases, and 8 bases lay in between. The CDR3 loop spans 14 amino acids. Germline CDR1 and CDR2: SGHVS and FQNEAQ. The CDR3 DNA follows: TGTGCCAGCAGCTTAGGCAGGGAGACAGATACGCAGTATTTT. Amino acid sequence: CASSLGRETDTQYF.

This clone was counted only a few times. This chain uses TRBV18 with TRBJ1-2; D gene uncertain. The CDR3 is 13 residues long. Germline V gives CDR1 KGHSH, CDR2 LQKENI. The V gene lost 5 bases and the J gene lost 5 bases, with 12 bases spanning the gap. CDR3 nucleotide sequence: TGTGCCAGCTCAGACCCCTTCGGGTATGGCTACACCTTC. This sequence encodes CASSDPFGYGYTF.

This clone was seen a few times. The V and J genes are TRBV6-5 and TRBJ1-2; D is undetermined. Germline V CDR1 and CDR2: MNHEY, SVGAGI. The CDR3 contains 13 residues. V was trimmed by 6 bases and J by 6 bases, leaving 14 bases between them. CDR3 in DNA: TGTGCCAGCAGCTACGGGTCTAGGGATGGCTACACCTTC. Protein product: CASSYGSRDGYTF.

The chain couples TRBV5-1 to TRBJ2-1; TRBD2 is a possible D gene (6 bases). The CDR3 loop spans 18 amino acids. Germline CDR1 reads SGHRS; CDR2 reads YFSETQ. V lost 4 bases and J 0 bases, leaving 20 bases between the germline ends. CDR3 sequence reads: CASSPLDLAESSYNEQFF. In nucleotides, the CDR3 is TGCGCCAGCAGCCCGCTAGATTTAGCGGAGAGCTCCTACAATGAGCAGTTCTTC.

The V call is TRBV6-6, the J call TRBJ1-1, with D unresolved. The CDR3 totals 14 residues. Trimming took 0 bases from V and 11 from J, leaving 16 bases between them. Per germline, CDR1 MNHNY and CDR2 SVGAGI (reference sequence). This CDR3 reads CASSYSLGSPEAFF. Written as DNA, the CDR3 is TGTGCCAGCAGTTACTCCCTAGGAAGTCCGGAGGCTTTCTTT.

The rearrangement joins TRBV21-1 to TRBJ1-4. TRBV21-1 is tagged as a pseudogene. CDR3 length: 15 amino acids. The CDR3 here is CASSKKDRVIEKLFF. The CDR3, as DNA: TGTGCCAGCAGCAAAAAAGATAGGGTGATTGAAAAACTGTTTTTT.

The V gene is TRBV15, the J gene TRBJ2-2; no definite D call. V lost 1 base to trimming and J lost 4 bases, with 7 bases between them. This CDR3 has 14 amino acids. Germline CDR1 and CDR2: LNHNV and YYDKDF (reference sequence). The CDR3 loop reads CATSRGVSTGELFF. As DNA, the CDR3 is TGTGCCACCAGCAGAGGGGTGAGCACCGGGGAGCTGTTTTTT. The entire variable domain, with the rest obtained from reference TRBV15 and TRBJ2-2, is as follows: DAMVIQNPRYQVTQFGKPVTLSCSQTLNHNVMYWYQQKSSQAPKLLFHYYDKDFNNEADTPDNFQSRRPNTSFCFLDIRSPGLGDTAMYLCATSRGVSTGELFFGEGSRLTVL.

The chain uses TRBV12-5 and TRBJ2-3; TRBD2 aligns across 12 bases. CDR1 LGHNT and CDR2 FRNRAP come from the germline V gene. The CDR3 loop spans 18 amino acids. Trimming took 0 bases from V and 2 from J; bases not matched to a gene: 6. The CDR3 loop reads CASGLVMGLAGSTDTQYF. The CDR3 DNA reads as TGTGCTAGTGGTTTGGTAATGGGACTAGCGGGTTCCACAGATACGCAGTATTTT.

The rearrangement uses TRBV5-1 and TRBJ1-4, with D perhaps TRBD1 (6 bases). CDR1 is SGHRS, CDR2 YFSETQ, per germline. V dropped 2 bases and J dropped 8 bases, with 22 bases sitting between them. The CDR3 runs to 17 residues. The CDR3 sequence is CASSLGGRLVSQEKLFF. For the CDR3, the DNA is TGCGCCAGCAGCTTAGGGGGGCGCTTAGTAAGCCAGGAAAAACTGTTTTTT.

The chain recombines TRBV3-1 (or the pseudogene TRBV3-2) with TRBJ2-5; perhaps TRBD1 as D (5 bases). The CDR3 covers 14 residues. Looked up from germline, CDR1 is LGHDT and CDR2 is YNNKEL (reference sequence). With 0 bases removed from V and 5 bases from J, the gap between germline ends came to 10 bases. The CDR3 sequence: CASSQDYSGETQYF. Here the CDR3 DNA reads TGTGCCAGCAGCCAAGATTACTCAGGGGAGACCCAGTACTTC.

Here the CDR3 DNA reads TGTGCCAGCAGCTCAAGGGGCACCATGAACACTGAAGCTTTCTTT. Translated, it gives CASSSRGTMNTEAFF. The chain couples TRBV6-5 to TRBJ1-1, with a tentative D call TRBD1 (5 bases). The CDR3 totals 15 residues. V was trimmed by 6 bases and J by 0 bases, leaving 14 bases between them. Germline values: CDR1 MNHEY, CDR2 SVGAGI.

The J gene is TRBJ1-6, the V gene TRBV7-2; D ambiguous. V lost 1 base and J 2 bases, leaving 3 bases between the germline ends. Germline CDR1 SGHTA, CDR2 FQGNSA. CDR3 length: 14 amino acids. CDR3 sequence (DNA): TGTGCCAGCAGCTTAGGTACCTATAATTCACCCCTCCACTTT. Amino acids: CASSLGTYNSPLHF. Full variable domain (missing parts from reference TRBV7-2 and TRBJ1-6): GAGVSQSPSNKVTEKGKDVELRCDPISGHTALYWYRQSLGQGLEFLIYFQGNSAPDKSGLPSDRFSAERTGGSVSTLTIQRTQQEDSAVYLCASSLGTYNSPLHFGNGTRLTVT.

The chain uses TRBV19 and TRBJ1-5; 10 positions match TRBD1. CDR1 is LNHDA and CDR2 is SQIVND in the germline V gene (reference sequence). The length of the CDR3 is 17 residues. V dropped 7 bases and J dropped 0; count of bases not matched to a gene: 9. DNA for the CDR3: TGTGCCAGTATGTCGACAGGGGGCATGGTTAGCAATCAGCCCCAGCATTTT. This translates into CASMSTGGMVSNQPQHF.

In regard to this clone: Compared with germline, one end of the junction differs, possibly owing to a read error. The sample contains more than one DNA sequence encoding this CDR3. This chain connects TRBV30 to TRBJ1-1; D is ambiguous. Germline CDR1 and CDR2: GTSNPN and SVGIG (reference sequence). The CDR3 runs 16 residues. CDR3 in DNA: TGTGCCTGGGGAAAAGCCACCTACCTACCGAACACTGAAGCCTTCTTT. Protein product: CAWGKATYLPNTEAFF.

This rearrangement joins TRBV11-2 to TRBJ2-3; 10 nucleotides line up with TRBD2. V shed 1 base, J shed 7 bases, and the junction held 2 bases outside the gene matches. This CDR3 is built from 14 residues. Germline V lookup: CDR1 SGHAT, CDR2 FQNNGV. The CDR3 nucleotides are TGTGCCAGCAGCTTAGCTAGCGGGGGTTATACGCAGTATTTT. Translated: CASSLASGGYTQYF.

Here the CDR3 reads CASSSQGQSTDTQYF. The DNA of the CDR3 is TGTGCCAGCAGCTCACAGGGGCAGAGCACAGATACGCAGTATTTT. This chain connects TRBV11-1 to TRBJ2-3, with TRBD1 matching 7 bases. This CDR3 comprises 15 residues. V was pared by 4 bases and J by 0 bases, with 4 bases of the junction left unmatched. In germline, CDR1 is SGHAT, CDR2 FQDESV (reference sequence).

The V call is TRBV19, the J call TRBJ2-3; D is undetermined. Germline loops: CDR1 LNHDA, CDR2 SQIVND (reference sequence). Trimming left V 6 bases short and J 2 bases short, with 9 bases between. The CDR3 length is 13 residues. Written as DNA, the CDR3 is TGTGCCAGTAGACCCCCGAACACAGATACGCAGTATTTT. This translates into CASRPPNTDTQYF.

The chain carries TRBV4-2 and TRBJ2-7; D gene ambiguous. Deletions cut 4 bases from V and 4 bases from J, with 14 bases between. This CDR3 spans 14 amino acids. From germline, CDR1 is LGHNA and CDR2 YNFKEQ. CDR3 sequence (DNA): TGTGCCAGCAGCCTACCAGGTTCCGAATACGAGCAGTACTTC. As protein: CASSLPGSEYEQYF.

The chain combines TRBV11-3 with TRBJ2-3, with a tentative D call TRBD2 (6 bases). V was shortened by 0 bases and J by 2 bases, with 24 bases between the two germline ends. CDR1 is SGHNT and CDR2 is YENEEA in the germline V gene. The CDR3 spans 20 residues. For the CDR3, the DNA is TGTGCCAGCAGCTTAGACCGGACGTGGAGCGGGCGCCCCCTCACAGATACGCAGTATTTT. This encodes CASSLDRTWSGRPLTDTQYF.

This chain uses TRBV28 with TRBJ2-7; D perhaps matches TRBD1 (6 bases). V was trimmed by 4 bases and J by 7 bases, leaving 14 bases between them. Germline CDR1 MDHEN, CDR2 SYDVKM. The CDR3 contains 13 residues. Here the CDR3 DNA reads TGTGCCAGCAGTTCTCAACCACAGGGTGAGCAGTACTTC. Residues: CASSSQPQGEQYF.

Note on this clone: This same CDR3 is encoded by further DNA sequences in the sample. The chain carries TRBV7-2 and TRBJ1-6; the D is unclear. CDR3 length: 14 residues. Germline V gives CDR1 SGHTA, CDR2 FQGNSA. Trimming shortened V by 5 bases and J by 6 bases, and 11 bases separated the two germline ends. CDR3 amino acids: CASSPWRGNSPLHF. In DNA, the CDR3 is TGTGCCAGCAGCCCTTGGCGCGGTAATTCACCCCTCCACTTT.

The chain employs TRBV7-9 and TRBJ1-4; D gene ambiguous. This CDR3 contains 13 residues. Germline lookup yields CDR1 SEHNR and CDR2 FQNEAQ (reference sequence). Trimming stripped 5 bases from V and 7 bases from J, with 11 bases between. CDR3 coding DNA: TGTGCCAGCAGCCGGGCGGGGAGTGAAAAACTGTTTTTT. It yields the protein CASSRAGSEKLFF.